A single sample is the source of the 24 T cell receptor beta chains below, sequenced in a study of blood T cell repertoires in COVID-19. Using immunoSEQ multiplex PCR, the repertoire was profiled, and TCRdb retains in-frame clones only, with some absent. Counted here are under 500,000 clones, around 89% occurring once; the ten biggest clones make up roughly 4%. Sequencing was done on a sample of peripheral blood. The receptors originated from a woman in her twenties or thirties with acute or convalescent COVID-19.

With regard to this clone: One junction end disagrees with the germline gene, perhaps due to a read error. The chain has TRBV5-6 and TRBJ2-7, with TRBD2 matching over 12 bases. Germline values: CDR1 SGHDT, CDR2 YYEEEE. This CDR3 region has 15 residues. The CDR3 DNA is TGTGCCAGCAGCCGAGGACTAGCGGGGTCCTCCGAGCAGTACTTC. Translation: CASSRGLAGSSEQYF.

This clone was recorded at least ten times. The chain carries TRBV6-5 and TRBJ2-7, with D possibly TRBD1 on 6 matching bases. V gave up 6 bases and J gave up 2 bases, with 14 bases separating them. The V gene's germline CDR1 is MNHEY and CDR2 SVGAGI. The CDR3 length is 14 residues. The CDR3 nucleotides are TGTGCCAGCAGCCCGAGACAGGCGACCTACGAGCAGTACTTC. It codes for CASSPRQATYEQYF.

The chain combines TRBV4-2 with TRBJ2-3; no clear D gene. CDR1 is LGHNA and CDR2 is YNFKEQ in the germline V gene. Deletions cut 3 bases from V and 3 bases from J, with 16 bases between. This CDR3 is 16 amino acids long. The CDR3 protein is CASSHGTTPLTDTQYF. The CDR3 DNA sequence: TGTGCCAGCAGCCATGGAACTACACCCCTAACAGATACGCAGTATTTT.

As for this clone: Other DNA sequences in this sample translate to the same CDR3. The J gene is TRBJ2-6, the V gene TRBV28, with a possible D match to TRBD1 (6 bases). V lost 5 bases and J lost 2, with 10 bases in between. CDR3 length: 15 amino acids. From germline, CDR1 is MDHEN and CDR2 SYDVKM. The CDR3 spells CASSPTGPGANVLTF. The CDR3 coding sequence is TGTGCCAGCAGTCCGACAGGCCCTGGGGCCAACGTCCTGACTTTC.

V gene TRBV4-2 combines with J gene TRBJ2-7; TRBD2 matches at 8 bases. Germline trimming cut 0 bases from V and 7 bases from J; bases unmatched to any gene: 2. Germline CDR1 is LGHNA and CDR2 is YNFKEQ. There are 13 residues in the CDR3. This CDR3 reads CASSQDVAGEQYF. CDR3 in DNA: TGTGCCAGCAGCCAAGATGTAGCGGGGGAGCAGTACTTC.

V and J are TRBV2 and TRBJ2-3; perhaps TRBD1 as D (5 bases). Germline values: CDR1 SNHLY, CDR2 FYNNEI. This CDR3 contains 14 residues. Trimming took 5 bases from V and 3 from J, leaving 12 bases between them. The CDR3 loop reads CASSPYAGTDTQYF. For the CDR3, the DNA is TGTGCCAGCAGTCCATATGCAGGGACAGATACGCAGTATTTT.

V usage is TRBV30 and J usage is TRBJ1-6; D gene unclear. The CDR3 is 13 residues long. V lost 1 base, J lost 5 bases, and 6 bases lay in between. Germline V lookup: CDR1 GTSNPN, CDR2 SVGIG (reference sequence). The CDR3 nucleotides read TGTGCCTGGAGTGGGCCAGATAATTCACCCCTCCACTTT. The encoded protein is CAWSGPDNSPLHF.

The V and J genes are TRBV19 and TRBJ2-7, with 8 bases lining up with TRBD1. Trimming took 1 base from V and 0 from J; bases not matched to a gene: 8. CDR1 and CDR2 from the germline V gene are LNHDA and SQIVND (reference sequence). The CDR3 spans 17 residues. CDR3: CASSIGDTGGLSYEQYF. In DNA, the CDR3 is TGTGCCAGTAGTATAGGGGATACAGGGGGACTCTCCTACGAGCAGTACTTC.

The genes are TRBV30 and TRBJ1-5; the D is unclear. Germline V CDR1 and CDR2: GTSNPN, SVGIG (reference sequence). Trimming removed 6 bases from V and 7 bases from J, with 16 bases in between. The length of the CDR3 is 13 residues. CDR3 DNA sequence: TGTGCCTGTTCTAACGAGGGAGACCAGCCCCAGCATTTT. Translation gives CACSNEGDQPQHF.

The chain links TRBV9 to TRBJ1-2; 9 nucleotides agree with TRBD1. Germline-derived CDR1 and CDR2 are SGDLS and YYNGEE. J lost 10 bases, V lost 4 bases, and 11 bases had no gene match. This CDR3 is 14 amino acids long. The CDR3 here is CASSISPGQGYYTF. The CDR3 bases are TGTGCCAGCAGCATATCTCCGGGACAGGGATACTACACCTTC.

V gene TRBV3-1 (or the pseudogene TRBV3-2) combines with J gene TRBJ1-1; tentative D call: TRBD1 (5 bases). The germline V gene encodes CDR1 LGHDT and CDR2 YNNKEL (reference sequence). The CDR3 runs 15 residues. The germline V and J ends were trimmed by 0 bases and 1 base, with 9 bases remaining between them. CDR3 nucleotides: TGTGCCAGCAGCCAAGATGCGGGGCCGAACACTGAAGCTTTCTTT. It yields the protein CASSQDAGPNTEAFF.

This chain uses TRBV7-3 with TRBJ1-1, with D perhaps matching TRBD1 (6 bases). Germline CDR1 and CDR2: SGHTA and FQGTGA. V dropped 2 bases and J dropped 3 bases, with 7 bases sitting between them. CDR3 length equals 13 residues. Here the CDR3 DNA reads TGTGCCAGCAGCTTACACAGGGACACTGAAGCTTTCTTT. This encodes CASSLHRDTEAFF.

This clone appeared a single time. The CDR3 coding sequence is TGTGCCAGCAGCTTCGGGAACACCGGGGAGCTGTTTTTT. As protein: CASSFGNTGELFF. The J gene is TRBJ2-2, the V gene TRBV7-6; D unclear. Germline loops: CDR1 SGHVS, CDR2 FNYEAQ. CDR3 size: 13 residues. V lost 3 bases, J lost 1 base, and 3 bases lay in between.

V usage is TRBV6-4 and J usage is TRBJ2-2; TRBD1 agrees at 9 bases. Per the germline V gene, CDR1 is MRHNA and CDR2 is SNTAGT. With 7 bases clipped from V and 3 bases from J, the junction kept 3 bases outside the gene matches. This CDR3 spans 14 amino acids. CDR3: CASKDRGDTGELFF. Here the CDR3 DNA reads TGTGCCAGCAAGGACAGGGGCGACACCGGGGAGCTGTTTTTT.

This sequence joins TRBV2 and TRBJ1-1, with 7 bases identical to TRBD1. Losses at the gene ends were 7 bases for V and 7 bases for J; bases not matched to a gene: 9. Germline-derived CDR1 and CDR2 are SNHLY and FYNNEI. The CDR3 totals 13 residues. The CDR3 DNA reads as TGTGCCAGCAACTACAGGGGTGTCGGTGAAGCTTTCTTT. Amino acids: CASNYRGVGEAFF.

V and J are TRBV7-8 and TRBJ1-5; no definite D call. The CDR3 is 16 residues long. Trimming pared 5 bases from V and 1 base from J, leaving 15 bases between. Per germline, CDR1 SGHVS and CDR2 FQNEAQ. This chain's CDR3 is CASSHKRTGSNQPQHF. The CDR3, as DNA: TGTGCCAGCAGCCATAAACGGACGGGGAGCAATCAGCCCCAGCATTTT. The complete variable domain, with remaining parts taken from reference TRBV7-8 and TRBJ1-5, reads GAGVSQSPRYKVAKRGQDVALRCDPISGHVSLFWYQQALGQGPEFLTYFQNEAQLDKSGLPSDRFFAERPEGSVSTLKIQRTQQEDSAVYLCASSHKRTGSNQPQHFGDGTRLSIL.

The chain recombines TRBV18 with TRBJ1-2, with D possibly being TRBD1 (6 bases). Trimming stripped 2 bases from V and 4 bases from J, with 17 bases between. Germline-derived CDR1 and CDR2 are KGHSH and LQKENI. The CDR3 covers 16 residues. The DNA for the CDR3 is TGTGCCAGCTCACCAAGTACCAACAGGGCTTCCTATGGCTACACCTTC. Protein sequence: CASSPSTNRASYGYTF.

The chain uses TRBV7-8 and TRBJ2-1, with D possibly TRBD1 on 6 matching bases. Germline V lookup: CDR1 SGHVS, CDR2 FQNEAQ. This CDR3 has 17 residues. Trimming took off 5 bases at V and 1 base at J, with 18 bases between the two ends. CDR3 amino acids: CASSLRQAPRSYNEQFF. The DNA for the CDR3 is TGTGCCAGCAGCCTACGACAGGCACCTCGTTCCTACAATGAGCAGTTCTTC.

Comments on this clone: This specimen includes other DNA sequences encoding the same CDR3. The chain joins TRBV27 to TRBJ1-5, with D unclear. Trimming pared 0 bases from V and 7 bases from J, leaving 7 bases between. The CDR3 runs to 13 residues. Germline V gene data show CDR1 as MNHEY and CDR2 as SMNVEV (reference sequence). The DNA of the CDR3 is TGTGCCAGCAGTTTATCAGGGAGCCAGCCCCAGCATTTT. Translated: CASSLSGSQPQHF.

This chain joins TRBV5-4 and TRBJ1-1; D may be TRBD1 (6 bases). Trimming cost V 2 bases and J 0 bases, with 17 bases left between them. This CDR3 is built from 17 residues. The germline CDR1 and CDR2 sequences are SGHNT and YYREEE (reference sequence). CDR3 coding DNA: TGTGCCAGCAGCTTAATCGGACAGCTATACATGAACACTGAAGCTTTCTTT. It is translated as CASSLIGQLYMNTEAFF.

The chain is built from TRBV27 and TRBJ1-4, with 8 positions matching TRBD1. After removal of 6 bases from V and 6 bases from J, the junction contained 9 bases not matched to a gene. Looked up from germline, CDR1 is MNHEY and CDR2 is SMNVEV (reference sequence). The CDR3 extends over 15 amino acids. CDR3 residues: CASRGKTGVDEKLFF. DNA of the CDR3: TGTGCCAGCAGGGGAAAGACAGGGGTCGATGAAAAACTGTTTTTT.

The chain links TRBV5-1 to TRBJ1-3; no clear D. The germline V gene has CDR1 SGHRS and CDR2 YFSETQ. This CDR3 has 15 amino acids. Trimming removed 0 bases at V and 3 bases at J, with 10 bases between. As DNA, the CDR3 is TGCGCCAGCAGCTTGGCCGGGGTTATTGGAAACACCATATATTTT. This codes for CASSLAGVIGNTIYF.

V is TRBV28 and J is TRBJ2-7; tentative D call: TRBD1 (5 bases). Deletions cut 7 bases from V and 2 bases from J, with 15 bases between. Per germline, CDR1 MDHEN and CDR2 SYDVKM. CDR3 size: 14 residues. CDR3 protein: CASTHSDKTYEQYF. CDR3 DNA sequence: TGTGCCAGCACCCATTCGGACAAGACCTACGAGCAGTACTTC.

This sequence joins TRBV2 and TRBJ2-5, with 10 bases aligning to TRBD2. The CDR3 loop spans 14 amino acids. Germline CDR1 and CDR2: SNHLY and FYNNEI. J was trimmed by 6 bases and V by 10 bases; bases with no gene match: 11. This CDR3 reads CANRERGGKKTQYF. The CDR3 region has the DNA TGTGCCAACCGGGAGCGGGGGGGCAAGAAGACCCAGTACTTC.